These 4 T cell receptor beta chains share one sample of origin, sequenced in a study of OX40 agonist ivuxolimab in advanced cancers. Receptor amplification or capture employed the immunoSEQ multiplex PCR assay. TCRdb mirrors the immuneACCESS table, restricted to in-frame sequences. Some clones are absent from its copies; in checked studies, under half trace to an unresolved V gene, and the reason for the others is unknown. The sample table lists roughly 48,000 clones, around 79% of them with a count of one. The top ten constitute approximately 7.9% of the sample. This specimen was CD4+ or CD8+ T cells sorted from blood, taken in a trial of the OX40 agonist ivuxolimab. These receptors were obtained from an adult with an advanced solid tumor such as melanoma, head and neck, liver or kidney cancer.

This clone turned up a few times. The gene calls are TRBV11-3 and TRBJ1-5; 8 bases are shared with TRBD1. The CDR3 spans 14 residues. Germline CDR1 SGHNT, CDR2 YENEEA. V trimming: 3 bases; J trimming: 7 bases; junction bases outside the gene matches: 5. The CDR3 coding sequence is TGTGCCAGCAGCTTCGTGACAGGGGAGCAGCCCCAGCATTTT. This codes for CASSFVTGEQPQHF.

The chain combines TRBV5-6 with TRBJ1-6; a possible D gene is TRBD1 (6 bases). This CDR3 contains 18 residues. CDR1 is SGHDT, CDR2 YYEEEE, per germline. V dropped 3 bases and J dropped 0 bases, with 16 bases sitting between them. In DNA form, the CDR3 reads TGTGCCAGCAGCTCAGGACAGTCCAAGAGCTCCTATAATTCACCCCTCCACTTT. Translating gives CASSSGQSKSSYNSPLHF.

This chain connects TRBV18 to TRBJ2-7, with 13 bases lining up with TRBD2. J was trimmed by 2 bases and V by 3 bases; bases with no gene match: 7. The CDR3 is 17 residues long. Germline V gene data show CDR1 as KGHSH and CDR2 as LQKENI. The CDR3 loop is CASSPGLAGRSPYEQYF. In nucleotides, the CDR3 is TGTGCCAGCTCACCGGGACTAGCGGGGCGGTCCCCCTACGAGCAGTACTTC.

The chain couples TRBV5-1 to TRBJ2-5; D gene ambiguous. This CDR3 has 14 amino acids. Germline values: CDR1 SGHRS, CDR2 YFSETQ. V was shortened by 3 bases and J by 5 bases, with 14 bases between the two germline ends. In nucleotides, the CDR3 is TGCGCCAGCAGCTCCCTGGTCGACGGGGAGACCCAGTACTTC. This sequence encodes CASSSLVDGETQYF.